These 16 T cell receptor beta chains were sequenced from one sample in a study of beta chain features in type 1 diabetes. Study results and limitations: Within each of all four CD4+ subsets, Type 1 diabetes patients had TCRB CDR3s that were moderately but significantly shorter.

cDNA synthesis used the whole RNA isolate, giving expressed TCRB sequences. Assay: immunoSEQ multiplex PCR; the TCRdb copy retains only in-frame clones and omits some. The table records about 660,000 clones, about 14% of them present only once. What these receptors recognize is not known. The sample was naive CD4+ T cells from blood. The receptor set was obtained from a man in his late teens or twenties with type 1 diabetes.

The gene calls are TRBV15 and TRBJ1-1; a weak D match, TRBD1 (5 bases). CDR1 LNHNV and CDR2 YYDKDF come from the germline V gene (reference sequence). The CDR3 spans 11 residues. CDR3 in DNA: TGTGCAACCCGAGGGGACACTGAAGCTTTCTTT. It yields the protein CATRGDTEAFF.

This clone turned up a few times. This chain joins TRBV10-1 and TRBJ2-7; 11 bases align to TRBD2. The CDR3 has 15 amino acids. Germline V gene sequence: CDR1 WNHNN, CDR2 SYGVQD (reference sequence). V dropped 6 bases and J dropped 6; count of bases not matched to a gene: 10. Here the CDR3 DNA reads TGCGCCAGCAGCCTACTAGCGGGAGACCCACGCGAGCAGTACTTC. It codes for CASSLLAGDPREQYF.

A few counts support this clone. The V call is TRBV20-1, the J call TRBJ1-2, with D hard to call. Trimming left V 3 bases short and J 7 bases short, with 6 bases between. This CDR3 comprises 10 residues. Germline V CDR1 and CDR2: DFQATT, SNEGSKA (reference sequence). The DNA of the CDR3 is TGCAGTGCTAGCGGGGTTGGCTACACCTTC. It encodes CSASGVGYTF.

This rearrangement joins TRBV7-9 to TRBJ2-7, with D perhaps TRBD1 (6 bases). Germline V gene data show CDR1 as SEHNR and CDR2 as FQNEAQ (reference sequence). The CDR3 totals 14 residues. V gave up 1 base and J gave up 0 bases, with 7 bases separating them. The CDR3: CASSLGTDSYEQYF. The CDR3 nucleotides are TGTGCCAGCAGCTTAGGGACAGACTCCTACGAGCAGTACTTC. Variable domain in full (rest from reference TRBV7-9 and TRBJ2-7): DTGVSQNPRHKITKRGQNVTFRCDPISEHNRLYWYRQTLGQGPEFLTYFQNEAQLEKSRLLSDRFSAERPKGSFSTLEIQRTEQGDSAMYLCASSLGTDSYEQYFGPGTRLTVT.

This clone has just a few counts. The chain employs TRBV18 and TRBJ2-7; tentative D call: TRBD1 (5 bases). CDR1 is KGHSH, CDR2 LQKENI, per germline. The CDR3 length is 13 residues. The V and J ends lost 2 bases and 2 bases respectively, with 7 bases between them. Here the CDR3 DNA reads TGTGCCAGCTCACCAGACAGCACCTACGAGCAGTACTTC. Residues: CASSPDSTYEQYF.

CDR3 DNA sequence: TGTGCCAGCAGTGAAAGCGGGGCTGGCTATGGCTACACCTTC. It codes for CASSESGAGYGYTF. The V and J genes are TRBV28 and TRBJ1-2, with a weak D call TRBD1 (5 bases). From germline, CDR1 is MDHEN and CDR2 SYDVKM. This CDR3 is built from 14 residues. With 5 bases removed from V and 4 bases from J, the gap between germline ends came to 14 bases.

V is TRBV14 and J is TRBJ1-3, with D hard to call. Germline-derived CDR1 and CDR2 are SGHDN and FVKESK. The CDR3 has 13 amino acids. V was trimmed by 4 bases and J by 7 bases, leaving 11 bases between them. The CDR3 sequence: CASSLGAGNTIYF. The DNA of the CDR3 is TGTGCCAGCAGCCTTGGCGCCGGGAACACCATATATTTT.

The table lists this clone with a few counts. The chain is built from TRBV11-3 and TRBJ2-1; D is possibly TRBD2 (7 bases). Looked up from germline, CDR1 is SGHNT and CDR2 is YENEEA. The CDR3 has 17 amino acids. V was pared by 3 bases and J by 5 bases, with 20 bases between. CDR3: CASSFEQGVGTNNEQFF. The DNA of the CDR3 is TGTGCCAGCAGCTTTGAACAGGGAGTGGGGACTAACAATGAGCAGTTCTTC.

The rearrangement uses TRBV7-2 and TRBJ2-2; D is possibly TRBD2 (6 bases). The V gene lost 6 bases and the J gene lost 9 bases, with 14 bases spanning the gap. This CDR3 has 13 amino acids. Germline V gives CDR1 SGHTA, CDR2 FQGNSA. The CDR3 region has the DNA TGTGCCAGCAGGCCGACTAGTCTTCGGGAGCTGTTTTTT. This translates into CASRPTSLRELFF.

This clone was detected only a few times. The J gene is TRBJ2-3, the V gene TRBV5-1; 11 positions match TRBD2. The CDR3 has 20 residues. With V trimmed by 2 bases and J by 0 bases, 14 bases remained unmatched. Germline CDR1 SGHRS, CDR2 YFSETQ. CDR3 sequence: CASSLGPGTSGKNSTDTQYF. The CDR3 nucleotides read TGCGCCAGCAGCTTAGGTCCCGGGACTAGCGGAAAAAATAGCACAGATACGCAGTATTTT. Together with reference TRBV5-1 and TRBJ2-3, the CDR3 gives the full variable domain: KAGVTQTPRYLIKTRGQQVTLSCSPISGHRSVSWYQQTPGQGLQFLFEYFSETQRNKGNFPGRFSGRQFSNSRSEMNVSTLELGDSALYLCASSLGPGTSGKNSTDTQYFGPGTRLTVL.

A note on this clone: The same CDR3 can be traced to other DNA sequences in this sample. V usage is TRBV19 and J usage is TRBJ2-6; weak D call: TRBD2 (6 bases). With 6 bases removed from V and 0 bases from J, the gap between germline ends came to 6 bases. The CDR3 extends over 14 amino acids. The germline CDR1 and CDR2 sequences are LNHDA and SQIVND (reference sequence). DNA of the CDR3: TGTGCCAGTAGGGAGGGCTCTGGGGCCAACGTCCTGACTTTC. This translates into CASREGSGANVLTF.

Only a few counts were recorded for this clone. V gene TRBV4-3 combines with J gene TRBJ2-7, with 11 bases fitting TRBD1. J lost 2 bases, V lost 1 base, and 4 bases had no gene match. This CDR3 is built from 16 residues. Germline-derived CDR1 and CDR2 are LGHNA and YSLEER. The CDR3 is CASSQAMGQGAYEQYF. The CDR3 DNA follows: TGCGCCAGCAGCCAAGCTATGGGACAGGGGGCCTACGAGCAGTACTTC.

This clone has just a few counts. One end of the junction is discordant with germline, which a read error may explain. The CDR3 DNA is TGCAGCGTTGAAGCCTCCACCGGGACCCGTGGAGACTTC. Translated, it gives CSVEASTGTRGDF. The chain recombines TRBV29-1 with TRBJ2-5; D may be TRBD1 or TRBD2 (5 bases each). The CDR3 consists of 13 residues. The germline V gene has CDR1 SQVTM and CDR2 ANQGSEA.

This clone was seen a handful of times. The chain carries TRBV9 and TRBJ2-1; 8 positions agree with TRBD2. V was pared by 0 bases and J by 9 bases, with 11 bases of the junction left unmatched. The CDR3 consists of 16 residues. Germline CDR1 is SGDLS and CDR2 is YYNGEE. For the CDR3, the DNA is TGTGCCAGCAGCGTAGAGGCCAGCGGGAGATCGGGTGAGCAGTTCTTC. This codes for CASSVEASGRSGEQFF.

V is TRBV4-2 and J is TRBJ2-2; D gene unclear. Deletions cut 2 bases from V and 2 bases from J, with 3 bases between. Per the germline V gene, CDR1 is LGHNA and CDR2 is YNFKEQ. The CDR3 is 13 amino acids. In DNA, the CDR3 is TGTGCCAGCAGCCAAAAAAACACCGGGGAGCTGTTTTTT. This gives the protein CASSQKNTGELFF.

This clone was seen only a few times. The V call is TRBV4-2, the J call TRBJ2-5; D call uncertain. V lost 1 base and J lost 2, with 14 bases in between. This CDR3 spans 16 amino acids. CDR1 and CDR2 from the germline V gene are LGHNA and YNFKEQ. Here the CDR3 DNA reads TGTGCCAGCAGCCAAGGAGGAGTGAGAGTGCAAGAGACCCAGTACTTC. Translated: CASSQGGVRVQETQYF.